This T cell receptor (beta chain) was retrieved from a study of T cell changes during pregnancy in multiple sclerosis. Only in-frame clones appear in the TCRdb table, and some are missing; sequencing was by immunoSEQ multiplex PCR. The sample holds some 40,000 clones, roughly 90% seen once. V was pared by 5 bases and J by 13 bases, with 8 bases of the junction left unmatched. The CDR3 has 15 amino acids. Germline loops: CDR1 MNHEY, CDR2 SVGAGI. The clonotype comes from a female donor in good health, enrolled as a control in a pregnancy study. The chain uses TRBV6-5 and TRBJ2-1, with TRBD2 matching over 16 bases. This specimen was peripheral blood, taken in the second trimester of pregnancy. The CDR3 DNA sequence: TGTGCCAGCAGTATCTCCGGGACTAGCGGGGGGGCCCAGTTCTTC. Its protein is CASSISGTSGGAQFF.